The entry that follows covers one T cell receptor beta chain sequence. Its antigen is as yet unknown. Losses at the gene ends were 0 bases for V and 7 bases for J; bases not matched to a gene: 14. In germline, CDR1 is KGHSH, CDR2 LQKENI. The CDR3 length is 17 residues. The data belong to a study of response to subunit inactivated influenza vaccine. Overall study findings and caveats: Researchers suggested that each seasonal influenza vaccination recruits few new T cells.

TCRdb re-derived calls from the RT-PCR reads in MiXCR, one entry per CDR3 protein. The repertoire holds 550,000 to 650,000 distinct CDR3 sequences, with around 11% as singletons. Sample: PBMCs from blood, taken on the day of vaccination. The chain recombines TRBV18 with TRBJ2-5; 7 bases are shared with TRBD1. This receptor was identified in a man over 45 who received an inactivated influenza vaccine. CDR3 region: CASSPPFREGASGTQYF. The DNA for the CDR3 is TGTGCCAGCTCACCACCGTTTCGAGAGGGGGCCAGTGGGACCCAGTACTTC.